These 18 T cell receptor beta chains were sequenced from one sample in a study of cytomegalovirus exposure and HLA in healthy donors. With 60 Vbeta and 13 Jbeta primers, the PCR was carried out. Data came from immunoSEQ multiplex PCR; TCRdb stores just in-frame clones and leaves some out. The sample holds roughly 120,000 clones, approximately 80% seen once. Material: PBMCs. All receptors derive from a man aged 25-40 years in good health and CMV-seronegative.

This clone was seen more than once but under ten times. The chain uses TRBV14 and TRBJ2-1, with D possibly TRBD2 on 5 matching bases. The CDR3 totals 16 residues. The germline CDR1 and CDR2 sequences are SGHDN and FVKESK. The germline V and J ends were trimmed by 0 bases and 3 bases, with 12 bases remaining between them. DNA for the CDR3: TGTGCCAGCAGCCAAGAATGGCGAGGGTACTACAATGAGCAGTTCTTC. Translation gives CASSQEWRGYYNEQFF.

The chain links TRBV6-4 to TRBJ2-3; D gene uncertain. Per germline, CDR1 MRHNA and CDR2 SNTAGT. This CDR3 contains 13 residues. V shed 2 bases and J shed 5 bases, with 8 bases lying between them. CDR3: CASSDEPGDTQYF. The CDR3 DNA follows: TGTGCCAGCAGTGACGAACCCGGAGATACGCAGTATTTT.

The V gene is TRBV28, the J gene TRBJ1-2; no definite D call. The V end was cut by 2 bases, the J end by 3 bases, with 4 bases between. This CDR3 contains 12 residues. The germline V gene has CDR1 MDHEN and CDR2 SYDVKM. The chain's CDR3 is CASSLQDYGYTF. The DNA of the CDR3 is TGTGCCAGCAGTTTACAGGACTATGGCTACACCTTC.

The chain uses TRBV10-2 and TRBJ2-1; a possible D gene is TRBD2 (6 bases). V lost 8 bases, J lost 0 bases, and 8 bases lay in between. The CDR3 sequence is 13 residues long. In germline, CDR1 is WSHSY, CDR2 SAAADI. In nucleotides, the CDR3 is TGCGCCAGCGGGACTGCCTCCTACAATGAGCAGTTCTTC. Translating gives CASGTASYNEQFF.

V usage is TRBV9 and J usage is TRBJ2-3, with TRBD2 identical over 12 bases. J was trimmed by 0 bases and V by 4 bases; bases with no gene match: 3. Germline loops: CDR1 SGDLS, CDR2 YYNGEE. The CDR3 is made up of 16 amino acids. The CDR3 loop is CASSTTSGRSTDTQYF. In DNA form, the CDR3 reads TGTGCCAGCAGCACGACTAGCGGGAGAAGCACAGATACGCAGTATTTT. The whole variable domain, filled in from reference TRBV9 and TRBJ2-3, reads DSGVTQTPKHLITATGQRVTLRCSPRSGDLSVYWYQQSLDQGLQFLIQYYNGEERAKGNILERFSAQQFPDLHSELNLSSLELGDSALYFCASSTTSGRSTDTQYFGPGTRLTVL.

The chain recombines TRBV19 with TRBJ1-3; 9 bases fit TRBD1. The CDR3 runs 15 residues. The V and J ends lost 11 bases and 0 bases, in that order; junction bases with no gene match: 8. Germline CDR1 is LNHDA and CDR2 is SQIVND (reference sequence). CDR3 nucleotides: TGTGCCGGACTTGGGACAGGGCACTCTGGAAACACCATATATTTT. Translation gives CAGLGTGHSGNTIYF.

The genes are TRBV9 and TRBJ2-1; 10 bases line up with TRBD2. Germline-derived CDR1 and CDR2 are SGDLS and YYNGEE. With 3 bases clipped from V and 9 bases from J, the junction kept 9 bases outside the gene matches. The CDR3 loop spans 15 amino acids. CDR3 region: CASSAPSSGRSEQFF. The CDR3 DNA is TGTGCCAGCAGCGCCCCGAGTAGCGGGAGGTCTGAGCAGTTCTTC.

The chain links TRBV2 to TRBJ2-5; TRBD2 is a possible D gene (5 bases). Germline V lookup: CDR1 SNHLY, CDR2 FYNNEI. V was cut by 8 bases and J by 2 bases, with 12 bases left in between. The CDR3 is 13 residues long. The CDR3 DNA is TGTGCCAGCGAAAGGACTCCACAAGAGACCCAGTACTTC. Its translation is CASERTPQETQYF.

The chain recombines TRBV5-1 with TRBJ2-2; no clear D gene. Germline assignment: CDR1 SGHRS and CDR2 YFSETQ. CDR3 length: 15 residues. V was trimmed by 0 bases and J by 3 bases, leaving 9 bases between them. The CDR3 DNA reads TGCGCCAGCAGCTTGGACGGGTCTGACACCGGGGAGCTGTTTTTT. Protein sequence: CASSLDGSDTGELFF. Full variable domain (remainder filled in from reference TRBV5-1 and TRBJ2-2): KAGVTQTPRYLIKTRGQQVTLSCSPISGHRSVSWYQQTPGQGLQFLFEYFSETQRNKGNFPGRFSGRQFSNSRSEMNVSTLELGDSALYLCASSLDGSDTGELFFGEGSRLTVL.

This clone was counted a single time. The chain carries TRBV29-1 and TRBJ2-5; 10 bases are a match to TRBD1. This CDR3 has 14 residues. Trimming at V came to 5 bases and at J to 5 bases, leaving 8 bases not matched to a gene. Germline V lookup: CDR1 SQVTM, CDR2 ANQGSEA. The CDR3 DNA is TGCAGCGTTTCGTCGATGGGACAGGGGGAGACCCAGTACTTC. Amino acid sequence: CSVSSMGQGETQYF.

The V gene is TRBV19, the J gene TRBJ2-2; 8 bases map to TRBD2. J lost 7 bases, V lost 1 base, and 5 bases had no gene match. Looked up from germline, CDR1 is LNHDA and CDR2 is SQIVND (reference sequence). CDR3 size: 15 residues. The CDR3 here is CASSIAGGSNGELFF. The CDR3 nucleotides are TGTGCCAGTAGTATAGCGGGAGGGTCGAACGGGGAGCTGTTTTTT.

The chain recombines TRBV25-1 with TRBJ1-1, with 7 nucleotides matching TRBD1. With 6 bases clipped from V and 7 bases from J, the junction kept 5 bases outside the gene matches. The CDR3 runs 12 residues. Germline CDR1 MGHDK, CDR2 SYGVNS. This CDR3 reads CASRTGPSEAFF. The CDR3, as DNA: TGTGCCAGCAGGACAGGGCCAAGTGAAGCTTTCTTT.

Comments on this clone: Relative to the germline gene, one junction end is altered; a read error may explain this. This sequence joins TRBV30 and TRBJ1-2, with a possible D match to TRBD1 (5 bases). Germline-derived CDR1 and CDR2 are GTSNPN and SVGIG (reference sequence). CDR3 length: 15 residues. CDR3 protein: CAWSVTLQWDYGYPF. Written as DNA, the CDR3 is TGTGCCTGGAGTGTAACTCTGCAATGGGACTATGGCTACCCCTTC.

The J gene is TRBJ2-3, the V gene TRBV6-6, with D perhaps TRBD2 (6 bases). Germline loops: CDR1 MNHNY, CDR2 SVGAGI (reference sequence). The CDR3 has 14 amino acids. The V and J ends lost 6 bases and 5 bases respectively, with 15 bases between them. CDR3 nucleotides: TGTGCCAGCAGCCTCCGCGGGGAAGGAGATACGCAGTATTTT. It encodes CASSLRGEGDTQYF.

The chain combines TRBV6-5 with TRBJ2-7; D gene ambiguous. V was trimmed by 0 bases and J by 0 bases, leaving 6 bases between them. CDR3 size: 14 residues. CDR1 is MNHEY and CDR2 is SVGAGI in the germline V gene. CDR3 sequence reads: CASSYSGSSYEQYF. The CDR3 coding sequence is TGTGCCAGCAGTTACTCTGGCAGCTCCTACGAGCAGTACTTC.

The gene calls are TRBV10-1 and TRBJ2-2; TRBD1 is a possible D gene (5 bases). V dropped 2 bases and J dropped 0 bases, with 13 bases sitting between them. The CDR3 sequence is 17 residues long. CDR1 WNHNN and CDR2 SYGVQD come from the germline V gene (reference sequence). The chain's CDR3 is CASSEEWTPANTGELFF. The CDR3 DNA sequence: TGCGCCAGCAGTGAGGAGTGGACACCAGCGAACACCGGGGAGCTGTTTTTT.

This CDR3 reads CASRPPGTGVKETQYF. CDR3 coding DNA: TGTGCCAGCAGACCCCCAGGGACAGGGGTTAAAGAGACCCAGTACTTC. The chain employs TRBV11-2 and TRBJ2-5, with TRBD1 matching 10 bases. The germline V gene encodes CDR1 SGHAT and CDR2 FQNNGV. V gave up 6 bases and J gave up 3 bases; unmatched junction bases: 10. This CDR3 has 16 residues.

With respect to this clone: This specimen includes other DNA sequences encoding the same CDR3. The V gene is TRBV4-1, the J gene TRBJ1-5; no reliable D call. The CDR3 runs 15 residues. Germline CDR1 MGHRA, CDR2 YSYEKL. Trimming pared 0 bases from V and 1 base from J, leaving 7 bases between. The CDR3 here is CASSQDRGSNQPQHF. CDR3 nucleotides: TGCGCCAGCAGCCAAGATCGAGGGAGCAATCAGCCCCAGCATTTT.